This TCR beta chain was observed in a study of T cell responses to AZD1222 COVID-19 vaccine. This clone was recorded once. No antigen is known for it. The CDR3 runs 11 residues. The V and J ends lost 5 bases and 5 bases respectively, with 6 bases between them. Germline V lookup: CDR1 MNHEY, CDR2 SVGAGI. Sequencing used immunoSEQ multiplex PCR; TCRdb keeps in-frame clones, though not all of them. The top ten clones hold 5% to 6.5% of a sample with around 59,000 clones, about 91% of them seen once. Study-wide findings and caveats: Donors were chiefly white British, with a greater number of females, and clonal diversity was perhaps underestimated. Dominant at 160-218 and 743-854, vaccine-associated CD4 TCRs also spanned spike.

The rearrangement links TRBV6-5 to TRBJ2-5; D is unresolved. The material was peripheral blood, obtained 28 days after the second AZD1222 dose. This sequence originates from an adult who received the AZD1222 COVID-19 vaccine. The CDR3 coding sequence is TGTGCCAGCAGTCGAGTGGAGACCCAGTACTTC. This sequence encodes CASSRVETQYF.